This TCR beta chain was recorded in a study of OX40 agonist ivuxolimab in advanced cancers. Some clones are missing from TCRdb's copy, which holds only in-frame ones; the method was immunoSEQ multiplex PCR. The table lists tens of thousands of clones, 85% to 95% of them singletons, with about 11% in the top ten. Germline assignment: CDR1 MGHRA and CDR2 YSYEKL. The CDR3 length is 16 residues. Trimming cost V 4 bases and J 5 bases, with 20 bases left between them. The specimen comprised CD4+ or CD8+ T cells sorted from blood, sampled in a trial of the OX40 agonist ivuxolimab. This sequence was found in an adult with an advanced solid tumor such as melanoma, head and neck, liver or kidney cancer. The V call is TRBV4-1, the J call TRBJ2-5; the D gene could be TRBD1 or TRBD2 (6 bases each). CDR3 in amino acids: CASSPPGGRDWETQYF. The CDR3 DNA sequence: TGCGCCAGCAGCCCCCCTGGGGGGCGGGATTGGGAGACCCAGTACTTC.